The T cell receptor beta chain described here comes from a study of blood T cell repertoires in COVID-19. Overall study context: Sites in the United States, Italy and Spain provided acute and convalescent COVID-19 samples. The cDNA or gDNA used as material had been derived from T cells, B-cell-depleted T cells, or PBMCs.

Methods used by the authors: Counts of nucleated cells, estimated from reference gene primer amplification, were obtained. Profiling relied on immunoSEQ multiplex PCR, and the TCRdb table lists in-frame clones only, not all of them. That table is the source of V, J and clone size, and D and trimming were worked out from the DNA. Among 90,000 to 140,000 clones listed, around 86% were seen once. CDR3 length: 15 residues. Germline CDR1 and CDR2: ENHRY and SYGVKD. The ends were cut back, 1 base at V and 0 bases at J, with 7 bases in the middle. Material: peripheral blood. The sequence was obtained from a man in his fifties or sixties with acute or convalescent COVID-19. The chain joins TRBV10-3 to TRBJ1-3; D not resolved. The CDR3 nucleotides read TGTGCCATCAGTGAGTGGGCGGGCTCTGGAAACACCATATATTTT. Translation: CAISEWAGSGNTIYF.